This T cell receptor (beta chain) was identified in a study of blood T cell repertoires in COVID-19. The length of the CDR3 is 15 residues. The germline V and J ends were trimmed by 1 base and 2 bases, with 9 bases remaining between them. Germline CDR1 MNHEY, CDR2 SVGAGI. Per the original data handling: Estimation of nucleated cell counts relied on the amplification of reference gene primers. Profiling relied on immunoSEQ multiplex PCR, and the TCRdb table lists in-frame clones only, not all of them. That table furnishes V, J and clone size, whereas the DNA furnished D and trimming. The sample has about 210,000 clones, around 82% seen once; the top ten hold approximately 12%.

The rearrangement uses TRBV6-5 and TRBJ1-3, with D possibly TRBD1 on 6 matching bases. Sequenced sample: peripheral blood. This sequence originates from a woman aged 40 to 50 with acute or convalescent COVID-19. The CDR3 DNA is TGTGCCAGCAGTTACTTGGGGGCAACTGGAAACACCATATATTTT. Protein: CASSYLGATGNTIYF.